The 16 T cell receptor beta chains below were found in one sample sequenced in a study of shared clonotypes between healthy human individuals (TCRdb year 2020). Libraries came from the immunoSEQ multiplex PCR assay. TCRdb holds this immuneACCESS table with in-frame rearrangements only. Some clones are missing; in checked studies, unresolved V genes explain under half, and the rest has no known cause. The sample includes 1.4 million or so clones, with 97% to 99% observed a single time. The top ten clones comprise 0.36% of the sample. Sequencing was carried out using naive CD4+ T cells sorted from blood. Interpreted using the paper, the cell subset or site label stands for: CD45RA+ positively selected. Source of these receptors: a man under 40 in good health.

The J gene is TRBJ2-3, the V gene TRBV7-3; 8 bases fit TRBD2. V lost 1 base to trimming and J lost 0 bases; unmatched junction nucleotides: 3. Germline V gives CDR1 SGHTA, CDR2 FQGTGA. This CDR3 has 16 residues. CDR3: CASSLNSGTSTDTQYF. The CDR3 DNA sequence: TGTGCCAGCAGCTTAAATAGCGGGACTAGCACAGATACGCAGTATTTT.

Comments on this clone: Within the sample, other DNA sequences also encode this same CDR3. This chain links TRBV7-2 with TRBJ2-3, with D unclear. With 5 bases removed from V and 2 bases from J, the gap between germline ends came to 5 bases. Looked up from germline, CDR1 is SGHTA and CDR2 is FQGNSA. This CDR3 region has 12 residues. The chain's CDR3 is CASSTYTDTQYF. CDR3 DNA: TGTGCCAGCAGCACCTACACAGATACGCAGTATTTT.

This clone was recorded once. The rearrangement uses TRBV9 and TRBJ1-1; D uncertain. Trimming took off 4 bases at V and 0 bases at J, with 13 bases between the two ends. The CDR3 loop spans 15 amino acids. Germline assignment: CDR1 SGDLS and CDR2 YYNGEE. The CDR3 coding sequence is TGTGCCAGCAGCAGTAGGACCGGGGTGAACACTGAAGCTTTCTTT. It is translated as CASSSRTGVNTEAFF. Full variable domain (remainder filled in from reference TRBV9 and TRBJ1-1): DSGVTQTPKHLITATGQRVTLRCSPRSGDLSVYWYQQSLDQGLQFLIQYYNGEERAKGNILERFSAQQFPDLHSELNLSSLELGDSALYFCASSSRTGVNTEAFFGQGTRLTVV.

The rearrangement uses TRBV5-4 and TRBJ1-2; D call uncertain. Germline V gene lookup returns CDR1 SGHNT and CDR2 YYREEE (reference sequence). CDR3 length equals 14 residues. Trimming took 0 bases from V and 6 from J, leaving 12 bases between them. CDR3 sequence (DNA): TGTGCCAGCAGCTTGGCCGGGCGGAAGGATGGCTACACCTTC. Its translation is CASSLAGRKDGYTF.

The V call is TRBV27, the J call TRBJ2-2; TRBD2 aligns across 8 bases. The CDR3 is 14 amino acids. CDR1 is MNHEY and CDR2 is SMNVEV in the germline V gene (reference sequence). J lost 6 bases, V lost 7 bases, and 7 bases had no gene match. This CDR3 is CASKVAGLSGELFF. The CDR3 coding sequence is TGTGCCAGCAAAGTAGCGGGATTATCCGGGGAGCTGTTTTTT.

V usage is TRBV6-5 and J usage is TRBJ1-2, with D hard to call. Trimming took 4 bases from V and 0 from J, leaving 9 bases between them. CDR1 is MNHEY, CDR2 SVGAGI, per germline. The CDR3 length is 14 residues. The CDR3 loop reads CASSLRTANYGYTF. The CDR3 DNA is TGTGCCAGCAGTTTGCGGACGGCTAACTATGGCTACACCTTC.

This rearrangement joins TRBV29-1 to TRBJ2-3; D is possibly TRBD1 (5 bases). The CDR3 covers 13 residues. CDR1 and CDR2 from the germline V gene are SQVTM and ANQGSEA. The V gene lost 5 bases and the J gene lost 2 bases, with 11 bases spanning the gap. The CDR3 region is CSVRQGITDTQYF. DNA of the CDR3: TGCAGCGTTAGGCAGGGTATCACAGATACGCAGTATTTT.

The chain links TRBV7-2 to TRBJ2-1; unclear D gene. The CDR3 sequence is 15 residues long. V lost 5 bases, J lost 0 bases, and 11 bases lay in between. Germline V lookup: CDR1 SGHTA, CDR2 FQGNSA. The CDR3 region has the DNA TGTGCCAGCAGCCCAGTGGGGAACTCCTACAATGAGCAGTTCTTC. Translation gives CASSPVGNSYNEQFF.

This chain uses TRBV15 with TRBJ2-7; D might be TRBD1 (6 bases). The length of the CDR3 is 15 residues. V lost 0 bases and J lost 2, with 11 bases in between. Germline loops: CDR1 LNHNV, CDR2 YYDKDF (reference sequence). CDR3 sequence reads: CATSREPQGTYEQYF. The DNA for the CDR3 is TGTGCCACCAGCAGAGAACCACAGGGAACCTACGAGCAGTACTTC.

Worth noting for this clone: The sample carries other DNA sequences with the same CDR3. CDR3 nucleotides: TGTGCCAGCAGCCTGAGGTCCTACGAGCAGTACTTC. Amino acid sequence: CASSLRSYEQYF. V and J are TRBV5-6 and TRBJ2-7; the D is unclear. Looked up from germline, CDR1 is SGHDT and CDR2 is YYEEEE. The CDR3 has 12 amino acids. Deletions cut 4 bases from V and 1 base from J, with 6 bases between.

This chain links TRBV9 with TRBJ1-4; the D gene is possibly TRBD1 (6 bases). The germline V gene encodes CDR1 SGDLS and CDR2 YYNGEE. The CDR3 totals 14 residues. V shed 2 bases and J shed 11 bases, with 16 bases lying between them. The CDR3 here is CASSVGGQQGKLFF. The CDR3 DNA is TGTGCCAGCAGCGTCGGTGGACAGCAGGGGAAACTGTTTTTT.

The chain uses TRBV5-1 and TRBJ2-1; 12 nucleotides match TRBD2. Germline CDR1 is SGHRS and CDR2 is YFSETQ. The V segment lost 4 bases and the J segment 5 bases; nucleotides outside the gene matches: 10. There are 17 residues in the CDR3. The DNA of the CDR3 is TGCGCCAGCAGCAGGGCGCCTAGCGGGAGGGCCAACAATGAGCAGTTCTTC. Translated, it gives CASSRAPSGRANNEQFF.

V is TRBV5-4 and J is TRBJ1-2; the D gene is possibly TRBD1 (5 bases). This CDR3 spans 14 amino acids. The germline V gene has CDR1 SGHNT and CDR2 YYREEE (reference sequence). The V end was cut by 2 bases, the J end by 7 bases, with 15 bases between. The CDR3 spells CASSFRSGAGGYTF. The CDR3 DNA follows: TGTGCCAGCAGCTTTCGGTCTGGGGCCGGTGGCTACACCTTC.

The CDR3 here is CASSALPTSGGHNEQFF. The DNA of the CDR3 is TGTGCCAGCTCAGCACTTCCGACTAGCGGGGGACACAATGAGCAGTTCTTC. This sequence joins TRBV18 and TRBJ2-1; TRBD2 matches 12 bases. CDR3 size: 17 residues. The germline CDR1 and CDR2 sequences are KGHSH and LQKENI. Germline trimming cut 5 bases from V and 5 bases from J; bases unmatched to any gene: 10.

On this clone itself: The sample holds other DNA sequences that translate to the same CDR3. The chain joins TRBV7-9 to TRBJ2-5; D gene ambiguous. Trimming pared 5 bases from V and 2 bases from J, leaving 3 bases between. CDR3 length: 11 residues. The germline V gene encodes CDR1 SEHNR and CDR2 FQNEAQ (reference sequence). Here the CDR3 DNA reads TGTGCCAGCAGCGGACAAGAGACCCAGTACTTC. Translation: CASSGQETQYF.

V is TRBV5-5 and J is TRBJ1-2; D is possibly TRBD1 (5 bases). V lost 4 bases, J lost 1 base, and 23 bases lay in between. In germline, CDR1 is SGHKS, CDR2 YYEKEE (reference sequence). The CDR3 consists of 18 residues. The CDR3: CASSRELNRQGINYGYTF. The DNA for the CDR3 is TGTGCCAGCAGCAGGGAGTTAAATAGGCAGGGTATTAACTATGGCTACACCTTC.